This T cell receptor beta chain was captured by sequencing in a study of blood T cell repertoires in COVID-19. Background on the study: Collection of acute and convalescent COVID-19 samples took place in the United States, Italy and Spain.

The V gene's germline CDR1 is SGHVS and CDR2 FNYEAQ. The CDR3 length is 16 residues. V was pared by 2 bases and J by 1 base, with 13 bases between. Source study methods: Estimates of nucleated cell counts were drawn from the amplification of reference gene primers. Clones were sequenced by immunoSEQ multiplex PCR, and TCRdb holds only the in-frame ones, with some missing. The DNA gave D and trimming, while V, J and clone size come from that table. The repertoire holds around 300,000 clones, with roughly 87% as singletons. Cohort allocation depended upon clinical history that participants reported. This clone showed up just once.

This clonotype originated in a woman between 25 and 40 years old who had recovered from COVID-19. Input material: PBMCs or T cells enriched from blood (not recorded which). This chain uses TRBV7-6 with TRBJ2-3; a weak D match, TRBD2 (6 bases). The CDR3 protein is CASSLRRANGTDTQYF. The CDR3 region has the DNA TGTGCCAGCAGCTTACGGAGGGCCAATGGCACAGATACGCAGTATTTT.